This T cell receptor beta chain was found in a study of blood T cell repertoires in COVID-19. The overall study: COVID-19 samples from acute and convalescent phases originated in the United States, Italy and Spain. T cells, B-cell-depleted T cells, or PBMCs supplied cDNA or gDNA.

Original methodology: Estimation of nucleated cell counts was performed using reference gene primer amplification. Data came from immunoSEQ multiplex PCR; TCRdb stores just in-frame clones and leaves some out. The DNA gave D and trimming, while V, J and clone size come from that table. The sample records approximately 140,000 clones, roughly 87% being singletons. CDR1 is SGHVS, CDR2 FNYEAQ, per germline. The CDR3 totals 17 residues. V dropped 4 bases and J dropped 2 bases, with 18 bases sitting between them. The sample taken for sequencing was peripheral blood. The chain uses TRBV7-6 and TRBJ1-3, with D tentatively TRBD1 (6 bases). The clonotype comes from a woman in her fifties or sixties with active or convalescent COVID-19. CDR3 coding DNA: TGTGCCAGCAGCTCCTCACCAACAGGGATACCTGGAAACACCATATATTTT. It is translated as CASSSSPTGIPGNTIYF.